The next 3 T cell receptor beta chains were all read from a single sample in a study of CD8+ T cells in alopecia areata. The sequencing template was cDNA reverse transcribed from extracted RNA. Repertoires were generated with immunoSEQ multiplex PCR, while TCRdb's copy carries only in-frame clones and drops some. This table holds tens of thousands of clones, about 96% found once. Specimen: CD8+ T cells sorted from blood, collected at week 0. The source is a human donor with alopecia areata.

This chain connects TRBV18 to TRBJ2-5, with unresolved D. The CDR3 totals 13 residues. Trimming shortened V by 3 bases and J by 1 base, and 6 bases separated the two germline ends. Germline V gives CDR1 KGHSH, CDR2 LQKENI. Here the CDR3 reads CASSPRPQETQYF. The CDR3 DNA reads as TGTGCCAGCTCACCGCGCCCCCAAGAGACCCAGTACTTC.

The count of this clone is one. The CDR3 coding sequence is TGCGCCAGCAGCCTGGGGCGGGACACTTCGGGGGAGCAGTACTTC. Its protein product is CASSLGRDTSGEQYF. The rearrangement joins TRBV4-1 to TRBJ2-7; possibly TRBD1 or TRBD2 for D (6 bases each). The CDR3 has 15 amino acids. Germline lookup yields CDR1 MGHRA and CDR2 YSYEKL. V was clipped by 4 bases and J by 7 bases, with 20 bases between them.

This chain uses TRBV5-6 with TRBJ2-7; D is unresolved. The V gene lost 7 bases and the J gene lost 7 bases, with 3 bases spanning the gap. The CDR3 is made up of 8 amino acids. Germline CDR1 is SGHDT and CDR2 is YYEEEE. CDR3 region: CASQEQYF. DNA of the CDR3: TGTGCCAGCCAAGAGCAGTACTTC.